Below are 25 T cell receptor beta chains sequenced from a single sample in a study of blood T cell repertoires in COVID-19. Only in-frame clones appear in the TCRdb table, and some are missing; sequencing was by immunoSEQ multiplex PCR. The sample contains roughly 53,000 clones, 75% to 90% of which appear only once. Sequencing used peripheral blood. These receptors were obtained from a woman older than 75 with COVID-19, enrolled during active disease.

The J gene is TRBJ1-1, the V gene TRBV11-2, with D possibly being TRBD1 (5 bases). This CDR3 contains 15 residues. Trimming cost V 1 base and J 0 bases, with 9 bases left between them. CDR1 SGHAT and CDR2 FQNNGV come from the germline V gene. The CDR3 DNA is TGTGCCAGCAGCTTAGTTGGGGGGGTGAACACTGAAGCTTTCTTT. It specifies CASSLVGGVNTEAFF. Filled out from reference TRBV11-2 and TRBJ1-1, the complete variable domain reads EAGVAQSPRYKIIEKRQSVAFWCNPISGHATLYWYQQILGQGPKLLIQFQNNGVVDDSQLPKDRFSAERLKGVDSTLKIQPAKLEDSAVYLCASSLVGGVNTEAFFGQGTRLTVV.

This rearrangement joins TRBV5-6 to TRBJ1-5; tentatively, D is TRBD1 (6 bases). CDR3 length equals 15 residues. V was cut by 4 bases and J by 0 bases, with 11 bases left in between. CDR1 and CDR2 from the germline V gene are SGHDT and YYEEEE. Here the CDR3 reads CASSRGTSSNQPQHF. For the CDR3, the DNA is TGTGCCAGCAGCAGGGGGACAAGTAGCAATCAGCCCCAGCATTTT.

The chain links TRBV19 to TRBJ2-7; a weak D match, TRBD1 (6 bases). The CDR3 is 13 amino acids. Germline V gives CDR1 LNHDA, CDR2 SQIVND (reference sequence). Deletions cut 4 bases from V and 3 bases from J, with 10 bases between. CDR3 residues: CASSRTAGYEQYF. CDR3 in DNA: TGTGCCAGTAGTAGGACAGCCGGCTACGAGCAGTACTTC.

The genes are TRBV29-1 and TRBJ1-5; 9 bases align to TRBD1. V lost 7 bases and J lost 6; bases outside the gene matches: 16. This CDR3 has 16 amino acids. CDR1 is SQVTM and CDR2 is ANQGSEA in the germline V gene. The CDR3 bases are TGCAGCGAGGGGCGTCGGGACAGGGAGGCGGGTCAGCCCCAGCATTTT. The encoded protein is CSEGRRDREAGQPQHF.

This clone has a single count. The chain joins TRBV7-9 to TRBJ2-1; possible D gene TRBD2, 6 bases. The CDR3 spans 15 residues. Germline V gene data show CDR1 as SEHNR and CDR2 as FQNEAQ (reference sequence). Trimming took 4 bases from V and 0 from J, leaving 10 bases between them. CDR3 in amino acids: CASSSVGSSYNEQFF. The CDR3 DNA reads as TGTGCCAGCAGCTCCGTCGGGAGCTCCTACAATGAGCAGTTCTTC.

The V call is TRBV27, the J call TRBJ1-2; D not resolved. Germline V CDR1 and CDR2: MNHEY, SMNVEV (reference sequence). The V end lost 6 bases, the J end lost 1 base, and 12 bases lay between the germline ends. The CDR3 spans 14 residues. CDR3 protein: CASSSTRDNYGYTF. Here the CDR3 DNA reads TGTGCCAGCAGCTCCACGCGGGATAACTATGGCTACACCTTC.

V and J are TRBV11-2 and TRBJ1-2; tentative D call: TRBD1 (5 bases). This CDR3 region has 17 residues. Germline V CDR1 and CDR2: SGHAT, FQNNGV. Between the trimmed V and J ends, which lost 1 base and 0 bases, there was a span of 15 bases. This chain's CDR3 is CASSLVGPAGSNYGYTF. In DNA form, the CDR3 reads TGTGCCAGCAGCTTAGTAGGTCCCGCAGGGTCTAACTATGGCTACACCTTC.

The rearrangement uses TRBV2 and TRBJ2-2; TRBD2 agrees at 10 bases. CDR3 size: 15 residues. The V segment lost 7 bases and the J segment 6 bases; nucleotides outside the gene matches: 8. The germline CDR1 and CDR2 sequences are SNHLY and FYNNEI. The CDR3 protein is CASNLAGVRSGELFF. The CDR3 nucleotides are TGTGCCAGCAACCTAGCGGGGGTCAGATCCGGGGAGCTGTTTTTT.

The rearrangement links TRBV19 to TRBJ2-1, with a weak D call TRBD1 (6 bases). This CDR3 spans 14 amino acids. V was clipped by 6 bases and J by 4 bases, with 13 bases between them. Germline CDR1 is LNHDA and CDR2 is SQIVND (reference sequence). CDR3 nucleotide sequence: TGTGCCAGTAGGGGGGCTATTAAGTACAATGAGCAGTTCTTC. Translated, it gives CASRGAIKYNEQFF. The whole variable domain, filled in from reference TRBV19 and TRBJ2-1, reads DGGITQSPKYLFRKEGQNVTLSCEQNLNHDAMYWYRQDPGQGLRLIYYSQIVNDFQKGDIAEGYSVSREKKESFPLTVTSAQKNPTAFYLCASRGAIKYNEQFFGPGTRLTVL.

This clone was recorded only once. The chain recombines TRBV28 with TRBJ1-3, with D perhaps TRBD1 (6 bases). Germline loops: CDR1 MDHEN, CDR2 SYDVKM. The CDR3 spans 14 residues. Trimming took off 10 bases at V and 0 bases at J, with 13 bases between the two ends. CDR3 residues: CAIGGASSGNTIYF. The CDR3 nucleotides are TGTGCCATAGGGGGGGCGTCCTCTGGAAACACCATATATTTT. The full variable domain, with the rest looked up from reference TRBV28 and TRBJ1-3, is DVKVTQSSRYLVKRTGEKVFLECVQDMDHENMFWYRQDPGLGLRLIYFSYDVKMKEKGDIPEGYSVSREKKERFSLILESASTNQTSMYLCAIGGASSGNTIYFGEGSWLTVV.

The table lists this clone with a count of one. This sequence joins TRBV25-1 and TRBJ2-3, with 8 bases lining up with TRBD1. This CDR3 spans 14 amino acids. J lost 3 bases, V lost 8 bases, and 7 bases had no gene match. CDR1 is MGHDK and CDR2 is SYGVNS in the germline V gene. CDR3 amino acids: CASSGQGRTDTQYF. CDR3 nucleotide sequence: TGTGCCAGCTCCGGACAGGGAAGGACAGATACGCAGTATTTT.

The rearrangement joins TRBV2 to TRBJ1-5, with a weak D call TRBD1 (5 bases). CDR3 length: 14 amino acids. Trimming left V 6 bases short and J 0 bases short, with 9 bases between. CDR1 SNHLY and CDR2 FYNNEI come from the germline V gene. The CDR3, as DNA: TGTGCCAGCAGAACAGGTCTTAGCAATCAGCCCCAGCATTTT. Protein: CASRTGLSNQPQHF.

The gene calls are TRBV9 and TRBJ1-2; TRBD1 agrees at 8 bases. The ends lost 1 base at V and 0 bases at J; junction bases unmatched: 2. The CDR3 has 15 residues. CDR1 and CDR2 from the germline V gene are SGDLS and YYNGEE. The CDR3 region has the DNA TGTGCCAGCAGCGTAATGGGACAGGCTAACTATGGCTACACCTTC. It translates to CASSVMGQANYGYTF.

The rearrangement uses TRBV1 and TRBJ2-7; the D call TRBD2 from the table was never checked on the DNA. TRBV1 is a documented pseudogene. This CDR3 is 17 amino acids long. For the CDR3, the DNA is TGCACCAGCAGCCAGTTCACTAGCGGAACAAGCTCCTACGAGCAGTACTTC. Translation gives CTSSQFTSGTSSYEQYF.

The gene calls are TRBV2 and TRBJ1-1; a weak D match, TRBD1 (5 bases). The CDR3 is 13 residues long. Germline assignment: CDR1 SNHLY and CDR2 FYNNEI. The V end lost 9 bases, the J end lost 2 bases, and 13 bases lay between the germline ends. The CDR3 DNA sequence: TGTGCCAGTACCAGGGAAGGCAACACTGAAGCTTTCTTT. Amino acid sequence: CASTREGNTEAFF.

The CDR3 DNA reads TGTGCCAGCAGCAACCCAGGAGGCCGGTATGGCTACACCTTC. It encodes CASSNPGGRYGYTF. The V gene is TRBV7-9, the J gene TRBJ1-2; D remains unclear. Trimming took off 5 bases at V and 5 bases at J, with 15 bases between the two ends. This CDR3 is 14 amino acids long. Germline loops: CDR1 SEHNR, CDR2 FQNEAQ (reference sequence). The entire variable domain, with the rest obtained from reference TRBV7-9 and TRBJ1-2, is as follows: DTGVSQNPRHKITKRGQNVTFRCDPISEHNRLYWYRQTLGQGPEFLTYFQNEAQLEKSRLLSDRFSAERPKGSFSTLEIQRTEQGDSAMYLCASSNPGGRYGYTFGSGTRLTVV.

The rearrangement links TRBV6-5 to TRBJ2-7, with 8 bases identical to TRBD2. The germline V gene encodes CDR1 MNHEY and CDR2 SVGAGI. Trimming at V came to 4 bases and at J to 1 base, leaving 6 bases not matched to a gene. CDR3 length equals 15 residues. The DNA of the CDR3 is TGTGCCAGCAGTTCCATTAGCGGGACATCCTACGAGCAGTACTTC. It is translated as CASSSISGTSYEQYF.

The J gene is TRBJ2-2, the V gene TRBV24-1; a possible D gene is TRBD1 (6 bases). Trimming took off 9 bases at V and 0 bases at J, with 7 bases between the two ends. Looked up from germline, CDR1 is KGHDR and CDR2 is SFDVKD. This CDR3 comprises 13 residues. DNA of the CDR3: TGTGCCACCGGGACACCGAACACCGGGGAGCTGTTTTTT. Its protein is CATGTPNTGELFF.

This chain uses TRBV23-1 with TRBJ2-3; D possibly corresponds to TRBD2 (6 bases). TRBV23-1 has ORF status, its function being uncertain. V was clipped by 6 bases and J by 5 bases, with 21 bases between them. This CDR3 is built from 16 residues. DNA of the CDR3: TGCGCCAGCAGCCTCCGGGGACTTCAACCCAAAGATACGCAGTATTTT. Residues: CASSLRGLQPKDTQYF.

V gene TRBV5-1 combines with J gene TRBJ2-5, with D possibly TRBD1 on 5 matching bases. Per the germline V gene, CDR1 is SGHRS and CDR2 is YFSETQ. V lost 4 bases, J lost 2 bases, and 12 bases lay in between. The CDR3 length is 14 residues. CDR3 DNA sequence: TGCGCCAGCAGCCGAACTGACAGACAAGAGACCCAGTACTTC. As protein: CASSRTDRQETQYF.

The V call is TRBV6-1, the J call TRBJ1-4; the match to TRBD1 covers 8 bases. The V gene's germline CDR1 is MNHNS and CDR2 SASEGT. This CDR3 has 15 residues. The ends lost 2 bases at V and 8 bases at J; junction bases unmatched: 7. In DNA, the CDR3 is TGTGCCAGCAGTGAAAATAACAGGGGGAGGGAAAAACTGTTTTTT. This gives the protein CASSENNRGREKLFF.

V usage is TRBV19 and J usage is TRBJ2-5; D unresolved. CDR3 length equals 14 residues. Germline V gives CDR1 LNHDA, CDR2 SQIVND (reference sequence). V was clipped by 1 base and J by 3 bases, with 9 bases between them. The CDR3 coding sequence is TGTGCCAGTAGTATAGCTCGACAAGAAGAGACCCAGTACTTC. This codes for CASSIARQEETQYF.

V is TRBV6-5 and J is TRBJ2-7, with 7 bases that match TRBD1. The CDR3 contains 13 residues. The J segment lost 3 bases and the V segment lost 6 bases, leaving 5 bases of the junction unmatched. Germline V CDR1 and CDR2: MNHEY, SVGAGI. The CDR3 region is CASSPTGFYEQYF. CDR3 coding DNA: TGTGCCAGCAGCCCGACAGGGTTCTACGAGCAGTACTTC.

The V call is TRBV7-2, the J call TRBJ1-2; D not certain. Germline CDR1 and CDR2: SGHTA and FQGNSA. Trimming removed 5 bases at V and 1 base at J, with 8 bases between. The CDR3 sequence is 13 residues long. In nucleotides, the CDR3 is TGTGCCAGCAGCCGCGGGAGTAACTATGGCTACACCTTC. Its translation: CASSRGSNYGYTF.

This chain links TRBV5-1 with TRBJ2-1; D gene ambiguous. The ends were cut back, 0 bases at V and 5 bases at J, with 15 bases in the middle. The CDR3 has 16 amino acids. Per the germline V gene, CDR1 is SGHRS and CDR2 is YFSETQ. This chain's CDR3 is CASSLALSSVDNEQFF. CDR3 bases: TGCGCCAGCAGCTTGGCCCTGTCCAGTGTCGACAATGAGCAGTTCTTC.